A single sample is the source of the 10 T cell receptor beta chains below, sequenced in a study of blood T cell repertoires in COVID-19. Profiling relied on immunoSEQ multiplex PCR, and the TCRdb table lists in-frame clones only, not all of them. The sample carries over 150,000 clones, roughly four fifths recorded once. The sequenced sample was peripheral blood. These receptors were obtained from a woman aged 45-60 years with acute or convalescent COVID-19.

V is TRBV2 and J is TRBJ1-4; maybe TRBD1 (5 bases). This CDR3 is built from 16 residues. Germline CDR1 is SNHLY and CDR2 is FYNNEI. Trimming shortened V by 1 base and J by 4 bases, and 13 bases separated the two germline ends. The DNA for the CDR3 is TGTGCCAGCAGTGAAGACTTGGGGCTGATTAATGAAAAACTGTTTTTT. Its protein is CASSEDLGLINEKLFF.

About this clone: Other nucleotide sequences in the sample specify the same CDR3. The CDR3 DNA reads as TGCGCCAGCAGCTTGGCCACGGGACAGGGCTACAATGAGCAGTTCTTC. As protein: CASSLATGQGYNEQFF. The chain links TRBV5-1 to TRBJ2-1; 9 nucleotides match TRBD1. V trimming: 0 bases; J trimming: 3 bases; junction bases outside the gene matches: 4. Germline lookup yields CDR1 SGHRS and CDR2 YFSETQ. This CDR3 contains 16 residues.

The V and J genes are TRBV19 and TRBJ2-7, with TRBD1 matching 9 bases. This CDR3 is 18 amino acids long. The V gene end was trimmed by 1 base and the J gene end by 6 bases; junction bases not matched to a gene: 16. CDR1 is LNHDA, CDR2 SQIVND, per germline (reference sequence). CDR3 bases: TGTGCCAGTAGTATAGCCTTGATTCGGGGGACAGGGATCTCCGAGCAGTACTTC. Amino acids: CASSIALIRGTGISEQYF.

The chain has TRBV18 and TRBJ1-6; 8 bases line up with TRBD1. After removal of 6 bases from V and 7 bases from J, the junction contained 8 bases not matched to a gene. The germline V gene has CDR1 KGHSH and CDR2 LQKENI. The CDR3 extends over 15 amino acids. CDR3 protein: CASSRLQGENSPLHF. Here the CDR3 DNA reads TGTGCCAGCTCCCGTTTACAGGGGGAGAATTCACCCCTCCACTTT.

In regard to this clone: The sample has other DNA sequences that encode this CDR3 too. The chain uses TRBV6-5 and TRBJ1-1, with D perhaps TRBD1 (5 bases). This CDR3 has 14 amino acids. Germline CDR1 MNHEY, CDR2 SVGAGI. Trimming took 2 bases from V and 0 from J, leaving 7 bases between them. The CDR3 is CASSYGQLNTEAFF. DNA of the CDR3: TGTGCCAGCAGTTACGGACAATTGAACACTGAAGCTTTCTTT.

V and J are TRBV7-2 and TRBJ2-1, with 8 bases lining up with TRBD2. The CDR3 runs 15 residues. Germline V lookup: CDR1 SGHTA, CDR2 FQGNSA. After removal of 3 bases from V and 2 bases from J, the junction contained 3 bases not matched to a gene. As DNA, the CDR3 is TGTGCCAGCAGCTTGGGGCGGGAGGCCTACAATGAGCAGTTCTTC. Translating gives CASSLGREAYNEQFF.

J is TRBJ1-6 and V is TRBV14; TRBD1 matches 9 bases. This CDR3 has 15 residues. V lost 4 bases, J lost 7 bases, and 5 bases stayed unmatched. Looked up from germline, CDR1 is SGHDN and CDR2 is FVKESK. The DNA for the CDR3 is TGTGCCAGCAGCCGGACAGGGGCCGTAAATTCACCCCTCCACTTT. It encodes CASSRTGAVNSPLHF.

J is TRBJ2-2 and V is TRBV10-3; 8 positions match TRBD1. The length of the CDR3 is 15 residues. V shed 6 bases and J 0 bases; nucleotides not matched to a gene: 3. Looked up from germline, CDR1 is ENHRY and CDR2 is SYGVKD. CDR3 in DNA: TGTGCCATCAGGGGGGGACAGGCGAACACCGGGGAGCTGTTTTTT. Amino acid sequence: CAIRGGQANTGELFF.

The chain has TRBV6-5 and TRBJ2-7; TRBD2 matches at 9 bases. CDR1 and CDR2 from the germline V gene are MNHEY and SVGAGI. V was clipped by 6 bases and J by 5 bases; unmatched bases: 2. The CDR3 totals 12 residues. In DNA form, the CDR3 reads TGTGCCAGCAGACTAGCGGGTGACGAGCAGTACTTC. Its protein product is CASRLAGDEQYF.

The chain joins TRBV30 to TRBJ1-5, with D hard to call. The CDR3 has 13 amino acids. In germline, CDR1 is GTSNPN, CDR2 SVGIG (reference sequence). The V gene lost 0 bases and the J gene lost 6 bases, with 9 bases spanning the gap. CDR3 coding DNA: TGTGCCTGGAGTGTGAATAGCCGTCAGCCCCAGCATTTT. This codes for CAWSVNSRQPQHF.